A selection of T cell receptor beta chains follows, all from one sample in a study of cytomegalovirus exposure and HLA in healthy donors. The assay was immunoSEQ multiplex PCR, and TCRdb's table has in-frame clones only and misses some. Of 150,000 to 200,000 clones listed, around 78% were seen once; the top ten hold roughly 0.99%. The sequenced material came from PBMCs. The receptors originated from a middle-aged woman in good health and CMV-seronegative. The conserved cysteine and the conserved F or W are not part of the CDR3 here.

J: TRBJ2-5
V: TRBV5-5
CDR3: ASSLTGGEFAQETQY

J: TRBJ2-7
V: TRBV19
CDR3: ASSPPGQVYEQY

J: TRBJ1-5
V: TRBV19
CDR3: ASSTLSNQPQH

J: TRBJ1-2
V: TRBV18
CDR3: ASSPDRNYGYT

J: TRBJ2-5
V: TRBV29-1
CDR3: SHRRDFQETQY

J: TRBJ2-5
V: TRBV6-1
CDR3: ASSESGSKETQY

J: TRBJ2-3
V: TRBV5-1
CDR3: ASSLYFETSGSGTQY

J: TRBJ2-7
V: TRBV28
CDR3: ASGTGPIYEQY

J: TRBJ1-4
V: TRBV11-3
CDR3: ASSTKTGLREKLF

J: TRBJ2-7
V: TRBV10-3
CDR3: AISPGQGMNEQY

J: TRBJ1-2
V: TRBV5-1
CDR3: ASSLGDSLYGYT

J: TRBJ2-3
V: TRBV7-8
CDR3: ASSLAGAGDYIDTQY

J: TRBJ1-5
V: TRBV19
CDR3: ASRNGQGSNQPQH

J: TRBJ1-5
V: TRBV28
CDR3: ASSSGTGGRQPQH

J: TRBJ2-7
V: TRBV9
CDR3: ASSGSSGNAYEQY

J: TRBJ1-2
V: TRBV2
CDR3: ASREEYGYT

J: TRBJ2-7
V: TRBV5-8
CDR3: ASSPLDVSYEQY

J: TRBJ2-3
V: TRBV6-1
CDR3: ASSGRITDTQY

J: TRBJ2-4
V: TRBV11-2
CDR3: ASSFQRGGGNIQY

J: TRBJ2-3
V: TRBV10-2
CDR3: ASSSWRVSTDTQY

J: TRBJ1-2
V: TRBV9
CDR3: ASSGRVYGYT

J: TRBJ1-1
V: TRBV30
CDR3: AWEKGTEAF

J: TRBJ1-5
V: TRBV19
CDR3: ASRDRVNQPQH

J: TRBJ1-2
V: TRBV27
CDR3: ASSLKVGHGYT

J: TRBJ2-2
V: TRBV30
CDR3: AWTRGGSARSGELF

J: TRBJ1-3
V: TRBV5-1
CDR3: ASSLGKGGEAGNTIY

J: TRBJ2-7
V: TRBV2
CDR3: ASRRDRETYEQY

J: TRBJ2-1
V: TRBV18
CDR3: ASSPGTSGDNEQF

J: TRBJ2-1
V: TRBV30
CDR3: AWSVATGARNEQF

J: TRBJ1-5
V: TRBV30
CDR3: AWSRGTGNQPQH

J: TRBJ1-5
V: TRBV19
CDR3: ASSKGRAEGNQPQH

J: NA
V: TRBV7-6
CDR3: ASSLEASGAYEQY

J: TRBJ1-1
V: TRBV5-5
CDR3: ASSLAPGNTEAF

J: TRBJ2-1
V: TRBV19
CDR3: ASSIPPGGQGAGEQF

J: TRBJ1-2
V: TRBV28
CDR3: ASSAPGIYGYT

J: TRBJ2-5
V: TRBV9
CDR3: ASSGLGGGAQETQY

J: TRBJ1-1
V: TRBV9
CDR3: ASSPGGNTEAF

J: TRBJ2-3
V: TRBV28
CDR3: ASSLPGGTDTQY

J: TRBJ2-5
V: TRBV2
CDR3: ASSWTSDKTQY

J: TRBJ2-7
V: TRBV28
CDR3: ASNSFYEQY

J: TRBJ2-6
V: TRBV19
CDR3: ASSTSGGGSGANVLT

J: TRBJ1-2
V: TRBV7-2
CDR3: ASSFKGDTNYGYT